The next 20 T cell receptor beta chains were all read from a single sample in a study of T cells expressing NK-cell markers. TCRdb reprocessed the 5' RACE reads; each CDR3 protein has one entry and no DNA is given. This sample contains about 400,000 distinct CDR3 sequences. The sample consisted of blood T cells: a sorted CD56 or NKG2C T cell subset, CD4+ or CD8+ T cells, or bulk PBMC T cells (not recorded which). The receptor set was obtained from a woman aged 50 to 60 in good health.

This rearrangement joins TRBV2 to TRBJ2-5; as DNA is missing, the TRBD2 call by TCRdb cannot be tested. This CDR3 has 16 residues. Germline lookup yields CDR1 SNHLY and CDR2 FYNNEI. The CDR3 region is CASRVGLAGTQETQYF.

This sequence joins TRBV7-9 and TRBJ2-7; the TCRdb D gene call, TRBD2, has no DNA to confirm it. Germline CDR1 reads SEHNR; CDR2 reads FQNEAQ (reference sequence). The CDR3 is 15 residues long. CDR3 sequence: CASSISGTERGEQYF.

This chain connects TRBV12-3 or TRBV12-4 to TRBJ1-1. The CDR3 covers 14 residues. The CDR3 loop is CASSFGLGWAEAFF.

The chain employs TRBV19 and TRBJ2-7; TCRdb designates TRBD2, a call that cannot be tested without DNA. Looked up from germline, CDR1 is LNHDA and CDR2 is SQIVND (reference sequence). This CDR3 is 15 amino acids long. The CDR3 loop reads CASSKTSGNTYEQYF. The whole variable domain, remainder taken from reference TRBV19 and TRBJ2-7, is DGGITQSPKYLFRKEGQNVTLSCEQNLNHDAMYWYRQDPGQGLRLIYYSQIVNDFQKGDIAEGYSVSREKKESFPLTVTSAQKNPTAFYLCASSKTSGNTYEQYFGPGTRLTVT.

V and J are TRBV24-1 and TRBJ2-2; the TCRdb call, TRBD1, lacks DNA for checking. The CDR3 runs to 18 residues. Germline CDR1 reads KGHDR; CDR2 reads SFDVKD. CDR3 protein: CATSDWGSRTTNTGELFF.

This chain joins TRBV27 and TRBJ2-1; TCRdb's D call of TRBD1 is untestable without DNA. The CDR3 is 15 residues long. CDR1 MNHEY and CDR2 SMNVEV come from the germline V gene (reference sequence). CDR3 sequence: CASSNRDRGQDEQFF.

The chain links TRBV6-5 to TRBJ1-6. The CDR3 consists of 14 residues. Germline-derived CDR1 and CDR2 are MNHEY and SVGAGI. The CDR3 spells CASSFRQINSPLHF.

The chain links TRBV29-1 to TRBJ1-2; the TCRdb call, TRBD1, lacks DNA for checking. This CDR3 has 13 amino acids. Germline V gene lookup returns CDR1 SQVTM and CDR2 ANQGSEA. The CDR3 reads CSVGQVPNYGYTF.

This sequence joins TRBV29-1 and TRBJ1-2. The length of the CDR3 is 16 residues. The germline V gene has CDR1 SQVTM and CDR2 ANQGSEA. Here the CDR3 reads CSALGPIAISNYGYTF.

The rearrangement links TRBV4-1 to TRBJ2-7. Germline lookup yields CDR1 MGHRA and CDR2 YSYEKL. CDR3 length equals 15 residues. This chain's CDR3 is CASSQEGLGIMEQYF.

The chain joins TRBV6-5 to TRBJ2-1; checking the TCRdb D call of TRBD1 is not possible without DNA. Per the germline V gene, CDR1 is MNHEY and CDR2 is SVGAGI. The CDR3 consists of 16 residues. The CDR3 sequence: CASRVADRAPYNEQFF.

The V call is TRBV20-1, the J call TRBJ2-5; TCRdb's D call, TRBD1, is unchecked because there is no DNA. Germline CDR1 DFQATT, CDR2 SNEGSKA (reference sequence). The CDR3 covers 14 residues. The CDR3 region is CSATTAGGEETQYF.

The chain links TRBV27 to TRBJ2-3; TCRdb designates TRBD2, a call that cannot be tested without DNA. The CDR3 sequence is 16 residues long. Germline lookup yields CDR1 MNHEY and CDR2 SMNVEV (reference sequence). CDR3 sequence: CASSFYGTTLTDTQYF.

This chain connects TRBV20-1 to TRBJ2-2; TCRdb calls TRBD1, which cannot be checked without DNA. Per germline, CDR1 DFQATT and CDR2 SNEGSKA (reference sequence). The CDR3 runs 15 residues. CDR3 protein: CSARSRQGSTGELFF.

The chain employs TRBV5-1 and TRBJ1-2; TCRdb designates TRBD1, a call that cannot be tested without DNA. The germline V gene has CDR1 SGHRS and CDR2 YFSETQ. The CDR3 totals 16 residues. CDR3: CASTLEGGGANYGYTF.

This chain uses TRBV29-1 with TRBJ2-1; the TRBD2 assignment by TCRdb is unverifiable without DNA. The CDR3 extends over 14 amino acids. CDR1 SQVTM and CDR2 ANQGSEA come from the germline V gene. CDR3 in amino acids: CSLNRVGSENEQFF.

The chain links TRBV29-1 to TRBJ2-4. Germline CDR1 and CDR2: SQVTM and ANQGSEA. CDR3 length: 13 amino acids. The chain's CDR3 is CSVERLAKNIQYF.

V is TRBV5-5 and J is TRBJ2-5; TCRdb calls TRBD2, which cannot be checked without DNA. The CDR3 covers 16 residues. Germline values: CDR1 SGHKS, CDR2 YYEKEE (reference sequence). The CDR3 sequence: CASSLSSGSVQETQYF. Combining the CDR3 with reference TRBV5-5 and TRBJ2-5 gives the whole variable domain DAGVTQSPTHLIKTRGQQVTLRCSPISGHKSVSWYQQVLGQGPQFIFQYYEKEERGRGNFPDRFSARQFPNYSSELNVNALLLGDSALYLCASSLSSGSVQETQYFGPGTRLLVL.

The V and J genes are TRBV5-1 and TRBJ2-5; TCRdb returns TRBD1, unconfirmable since there is no DNA. There are 14 residues in the CDR3. The germline gives CDR1 SGHRS, CDR2 YFSETQ. CDR3 sequence reads: CASSSIGGAETQYF.

This chain uses TRBV20-1 with TRBJ2-3; TCRdb reports TRBD2, a call that lacks DNA to check it against. The length of the CDR3 is 13 residues. CDR1 is DFQATT, CDR2 SNEGSKA, per germline (reference sequence). The chain's CDR3 is CSQLAAFTDTQYF.